This TCR beta chain comes out of a study of blood T cell repertoires in COVID-19 (dated by TCRdb to about 2020). Background on the whole study: Collaborator samples came from the United States, Italy and Spain and covered acute and convalescent phases of COVID-19. Nearly every sample came with metadata listing a de-identified subject ID, COVID-19 status, age in years and sex. The repertoires were made available in a free public database intended to serve as a resource for research on the immune response to SARS-CoV-2. The samples were drawn from the first 160 participants of the ongoing ImmuneRACE study and from 1,200 or so subjects provided by 6 global collaborators. The material from the prospective study consisted of cDNA or gDNA derived from T cells, B-cell-depleted T cells, or PBMCs. The dataset comprised deeply sampled blood TCRbeta repertoires from subjects exposed to, actively infected with, or recovered from COVID-19. Where HLA class I and class II types were available, the types were taken from metadata supplied by the sample provider, not from assay-based typing. Study-wide conclusions, independent of this receptor: The amount of clinical and demographic metadata varied by source and participant and was provided uncurated.

At one collaborating source in Seattle, patients were enrolled during active infection and were followed longitudinally through the course of disease. Each collaborating institution followed its own protocols to collect whole blood in K2EDTA tubes. For TCRbeta analysis, collaborators shipped samples as frozen whole blood, isolated PBMCs, or DNA extracted from either of those sample types. TCRbeta CDR3 regions were amplified from genomic DNA by means of the immunoSEQ Assay, a bias-controlled multiplex PCR. The study's own analysis went as follows. The number of nucleated cells in each sample was estimated by amplification of reference gene primers within the assay. Sequence reads were collapsed and filtered to measure the absolute abundance of every unique TCRbeta CDR3 rearrangement. For each sample, productive Simpson clonality was calculated as the square root of Simpson's diversity index across productive rearrangements. The source is immuneACCESS, and TCRdb retained only in-frame sequences with V and J called. Part of the clones is not carried over; for the studies checked, unresolved V genes explain less than half of this, and the remainder is unexplained. The DNA gave D and trimming, while V, J and clone size come from that table. In all, the sample holds some 230,000 clones, and 70% to 90% of those were seen once. The ten biggest clones cover 9.5% to 13% of the sample.

From the germline V gene, CDR1 is SGDLS and CDR2 is YYNGEE. The CDR3 contains 15 residues, cysteine and phenylalanine counted. CDR3 DNA only is kept here, 45 bases in frame from base 1. V and J lose 0 bases and 4 bases, and a span of 12 bases separates them. About this clone itself: This receptor's antigen is unknown. No clone much larger than this one lies a single base away; base qualities are absent.

The chain couples TRBV9 to TRBJ2-3, with no confident D gene call. Sequenced input: peripheral blood. The receptor was isolated from a woman between 45 and 65 years old with COVID-19, enrolled during active disease. The CDR3 loop reads CASSVGGSPPDTQYF. The nucleotide sequence is given as TGTGCCAGCAGCGTAGGAGGCAGCCCCCCAGATACGCAGTATTTT.